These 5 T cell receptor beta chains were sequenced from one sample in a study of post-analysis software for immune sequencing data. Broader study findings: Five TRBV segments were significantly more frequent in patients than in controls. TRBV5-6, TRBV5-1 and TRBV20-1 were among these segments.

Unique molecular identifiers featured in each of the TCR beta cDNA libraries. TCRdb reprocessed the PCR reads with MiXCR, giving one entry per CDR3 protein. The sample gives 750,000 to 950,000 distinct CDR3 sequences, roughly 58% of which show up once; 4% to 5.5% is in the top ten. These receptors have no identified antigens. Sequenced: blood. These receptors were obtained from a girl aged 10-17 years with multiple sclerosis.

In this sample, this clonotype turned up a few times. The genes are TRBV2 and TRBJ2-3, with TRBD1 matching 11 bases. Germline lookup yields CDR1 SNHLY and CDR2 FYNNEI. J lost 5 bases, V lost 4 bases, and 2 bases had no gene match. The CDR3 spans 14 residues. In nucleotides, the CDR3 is TGTGCCAGCAGTGGGACAGGGGGCAGAGATACGCAGTATTTT. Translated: CASSGTGGRDTQYF.

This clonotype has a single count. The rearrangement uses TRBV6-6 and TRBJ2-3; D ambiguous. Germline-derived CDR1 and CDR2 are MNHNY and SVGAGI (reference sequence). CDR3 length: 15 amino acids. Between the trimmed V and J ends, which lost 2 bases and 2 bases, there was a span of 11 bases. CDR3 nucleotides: TGTGCCAGCAGTTACCTCAACAGTCCCACAGATACGCAGTATTTT. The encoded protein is CASSYLNSPTDTQYF.

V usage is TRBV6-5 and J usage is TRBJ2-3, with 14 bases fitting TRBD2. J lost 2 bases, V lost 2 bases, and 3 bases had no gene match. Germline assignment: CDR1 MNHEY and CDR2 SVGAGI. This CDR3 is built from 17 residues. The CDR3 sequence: CASSYRGLAGATDTQYF. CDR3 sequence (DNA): TGTGCCAGCAGTTACCGGGGACTAGCGGGGGCCACAGATACGCAGTATTTT.

This CDR3 is CASSLKLLAGAHYEQYF. In nucleotides, the CDR3 is TGTGCCAGCAGCTTAAAACTACTAGCGGGAGCCCACTACGAGCAGTACTTC. The chain recombines TRBV7-8 with TRBJ2-7, with 11 bases identical to TRBD2. V shed 2 bases and J 3 bases; nucleotides not matched to a gene: 9. Germline V gives CDR1 SGHVS, CDR2 FQNEAQ. This CDR3 comprises 17 residues.

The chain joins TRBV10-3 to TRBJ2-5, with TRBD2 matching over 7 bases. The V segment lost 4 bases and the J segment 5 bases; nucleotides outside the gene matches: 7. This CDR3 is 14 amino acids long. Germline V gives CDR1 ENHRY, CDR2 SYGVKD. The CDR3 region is CAISGGGVGETQYF. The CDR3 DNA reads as TGTGCCATCAGTGGGGGAGGGGTCGGGGAGACCCAGTACTTC.